Following are 4 T cell receptor beta chains from one sample sequenced in a study of identical twins. MiXCR, run by TCRdb on the 5' RACE reads, gives a single entry per CDR3 protein. The sample consists of fewer than 650,000 distinct CDR3 sequences, approximately 10% of them appearing once. The same data also contributed to another study, on yellow fever vaccine responses in identical twins.

The sequencing input was PBMCs. The receptor source for this set is a woman aged 18-29 years in good health.

This clonotype was observed a handful of times. This chain connects TRBV20-1 to TRBJ2-1, with 8 bases identical to TRBD2. Trimming took 1 base from V and 0 from J; bases not matched to a gene: 8. The CDR3 totals 17 residues. Germline CDR1 and CDR2: DFQATT and SNEGSKA (reference sequence). The CDR3 loop is CSARAGGGLSSYNEQFF. CDR3 nucleotide sequence: TGCAGTGCTAGAGCAGGCGGGGGGTTGAGCTCCTACAATGAGCAGTTCTTC.

The chain has TRBV30 and TRBJ2-1; 10 bases map to TRBD2. Trimming at V came to 3 bases and at J to 7 bases, leaving 9 bases not matched to a gene. This CDR3 has 15 residues. CDR1 GTSNPN and CDR2 SVGIG come from the germline V gene (reference sequence). This CDR3 is CAWSFWSGGVNEQFF. The CDR3 coding sequence is TGTGCCTGGAGCTTTTGGAGCGGGGGGGTTAATGAGCAGTTCTTC.

This clonotype was picked up a small number of times. V is TRBV19 and J is TRBJ2-1; weak D call: TRBD2 (6 bases). This CDR3 comprises 17 residues. With 10 bases removed from V and 10 bases from J, the gap between germline ends came to 32 bases. The germline gives CDR1 LNHDA, CDR2 SQIVND (reference sequence). The CDR3 reads CATQDPRGTSRLGEQFF. DNA of the CDR3: TGTGCCACCCAGGACCCGCGGGGTACCTCCCGATTGGGGGAGCAGTTCTTC.

This clonotype was detected many times. The CDR3: CASSLDGSLGETQYF. For the CDR3, the DNA is TGTGCCAGCAGCTTAGATGGCAGCCTAGGAGAGACCCAGTACTTC. The chain is built from TRBV7-2 and TRBJ2-5; D not certain. From germline, CDR1 is SGHTA and CDR2 FQGNSA. V was pared by 1 base and J by 4 bases, with 13 bases between. This CDR3 is built from 15 residues.